These T cell receptor beta chains were read from a single sample in a study of blood T cell repertoires in COVID-19. The protocol was immunoSEQ multiplex PCR, while the TCRdb copy is restricted to in-frame clones and leaves out a portion. The sample yields under 300,000 clones, approximately 90% seen once. Input material: PBMCs or T cells enriched from blood (not recorded which). Receptor source: a woman aged 25 to 39 with acute COVID-19. The CDR3 runs from the conserved cysteine through the conserved F or W. D genes are given only for firm matches. Clone size is shown for a subset of rows, as once, few, many or a class of expanded clone.

V	size	J	D	CDR3	DNA
TRBV5-1	NA	TRBJ2-7	TRBD2	CASSPSGRVVNEQYF	TGCGCCAGCAGCCCTAGCGGGAGAGTTGTGAACGAGCAGTACTTC
TRBV28	NA	TRBJ2-1	TRBD1	CASSLDLDRVAYNEQFF	TGTGCCAGCAGTTTAGACCTGGACAGGGTGGCCTACAATGAGCAGTTCTTC
TRBV5-5	NA	TRBJ1-6	NA	CASSLESSYNSPLHF	TGTGCCAGCAGCTTGGAGAGCTCCTATAATTCACCCCTCCACTTT
TRBV5-1	NA	TRBJ1-1	NA	CASMRGSFPNTEAFF	TGCGCCAGCATGAGGGGGAGTTTTCCGAACACTGAAGCTTTCTTT
TRBV28	NA	TRBJ1-2	NA	CASSAPGISNYGYTF	TGTGCCAGCAGCGCCCCAGGGATCTCTAACTATGGCTACACCTTC
TRBV28	NA	TRBJ1-1	NA	CASSPTHITEAFF	TGTGCCAGCAGTCCCACACACATCACTGAAGCTTTCTTT
TRBV9	NA	TRBJ2-6	NA	CASSEAPTGGANVLTF	TGTGCCAGCAGCGAGGCCCCAACGGGAGGGGCCAACGTCCTGACTTTC
TRBV2	NA	TRBJ2-5	TRBD1	CASSEEGGRQETQYF	TGTGCCAGCAGTGAGGAAGGGGGCAGACAAGAGACCCAGTACTTC
TRBV11-3	NA	TRBJ2-7	TRBD1	CASSRDRNVHEQYF	TGTGCCAGCAGCCGGGACAGGAACGTCCACGAGCAGTACTTC
TRBV4-1	NA	TRBJ2-1	NA	CASSPPSNEQFF	TGCGCCAGCAGCCCCCCTAGCAATGAGCAGTTCTTC
TRBV7-3	NA	TRBJ1-1	NA	CASSAGGVGTEAFF	TGTGCCAGCAGCGCCGGAGGGGTAGGGACTGAAGCTTTCTTT
TRBV15	NA	TRBJ1-2	TRBD1	CATSLDRASTYGYTF	TGTGCCACCAGCCTGGACAGGGCGAGTACCTATGGCTACACCTTC
TRBV9	NA	TRBJ2-7	NA	CASSVGSSVLVYEQYF	TGTGCCAGCAGCGTAGGAAGCTCCGTGTTAGTCTACGAGCAGTACTTC
TRBV6-5	NA	TRBJ1-2	NA	CASSYSLSYGYTF	TGTGCCAGCAGTTACTCGTTGAGTTATGGCTACACCTTC
TRBV27	few	TRBJ1-6	NA	CASSTHNAPLHF	TGTGCCAGCAGCACCCACAATGCACCCCTCCACTTT
TRBV6-1	NA	TRBJ2-7	TRBD1	CASSEGWTGTYEQYF	TGTGCCAGCAGTGAGGGGTGGACAGGGACCTACGAGCAGTACTTC
TRBV11-2	few	TRBJ2-1	TRBD2	CASSFSGALYNEQFF	TGTGCCAGCAGCTTTAGCGGGGCCCTTTACAATGAGCAGTTCTTC
TRBV28	NA	TRBJ1-5	TRBD1	CASFGTAGNQPQHF	TGTGCCAGCTTCGGGACAGCCGGCAATCAGCCCCAGCATTTT
TRBV7-2	NA	TRBJ1-2	TRBD1	CASSPGTGNGYTF	TGTGCCAGCAGCCCGGGGACAGGAAATGGCTACACCTTC
TRBV28	NA	TRBJ1-4	NA	CASSFPVGGLNEKLFF	TGTGCCAGCAGTTTTCCGGTGGGGGGGCTTAATGAAAAACTGTTTTTT
TRBV27	NA	TRBJ2-2	NA	CASSDSGTLNTGELFF	TGTGCCAGCAGTGACTCCGGGACATTGAACACCGGGGAGCTGTTTTTT
TRBV30	few	TRBJ1-1	NA	CAWSVRQGYGEAFF	TGTGCCTGGAGTGTACGTCAGGGGTACGGTGAAGCTTTCTTT
TRBV11-2	NA	TRBJ2-7	NA	CASRPPKSRPWELDEQYF	TGTGCCAGCAGGCCCCCCAAGAGCCGGCCTTGGGAGCTAGACGAGCAGTACTTC
TRBV27	few	TRBJ2-1	TRBD2	CASQSGADNEQFF	TGTGCCAGCCAGAGCGGGGCAGACAATGAGCAGTTCTTC
TRBV2	NA	TRBJ2-3	NA	CASSEGQTTDTQYF	TGTGCCAGCAGTGAAGGACAGACCACAGATACGCAGTATTTT
TRBV7-2	NA	TRBJ1-4	TRBD1	CASQGQVNEKLFF	TGTGCCAGCCAGGGACAGGTTAATGAAAAACTGTTTTTT
TRBV30	NA	TRBJ1-4	TRBD1	CAWRGTGREKLFF	TGTGCCTGGAGAGGGACAGGGCGGGAAAAACTGTTTTTT
TRBV7-3	NA	TRBJ2-7	TRBD1	CASSIQGAGEQYF	TGTGCCAGCAGCATACAGGGGGCAGGCGAGCAGTACTTC